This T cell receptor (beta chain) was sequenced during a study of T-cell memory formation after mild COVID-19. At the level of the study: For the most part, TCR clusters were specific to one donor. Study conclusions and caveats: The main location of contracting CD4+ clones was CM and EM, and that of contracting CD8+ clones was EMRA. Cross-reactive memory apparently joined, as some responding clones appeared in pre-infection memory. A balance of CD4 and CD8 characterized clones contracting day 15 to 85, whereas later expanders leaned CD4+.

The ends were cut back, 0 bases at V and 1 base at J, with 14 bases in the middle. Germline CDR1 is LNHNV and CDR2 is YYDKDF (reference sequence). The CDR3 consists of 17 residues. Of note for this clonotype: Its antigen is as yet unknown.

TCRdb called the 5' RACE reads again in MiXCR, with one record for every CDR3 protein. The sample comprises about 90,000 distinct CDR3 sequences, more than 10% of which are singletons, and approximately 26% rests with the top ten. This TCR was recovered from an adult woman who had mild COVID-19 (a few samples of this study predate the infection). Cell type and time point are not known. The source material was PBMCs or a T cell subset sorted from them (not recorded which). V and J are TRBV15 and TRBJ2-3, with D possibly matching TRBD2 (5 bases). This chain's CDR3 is CATSRDRASSRTDTQYF. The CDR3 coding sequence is TGTGCCACCAGCAGAGATCGGGCTAGCTCACGCACAGATACGCAGTATTTT.